This T cell receptor beta chain was sequenced in a study of spatial heterogeneity in lung cancer. Study context: There were, on average, more than ten raw-read appearances for each unique TCR and UMI combination.

The time point was: sample taken at primary tumor resection. The sequenced material consisted of unsorted whole RNA from tumor, nontumor lung or frozen PBMC. This clonotype was found many times. A unique molecular identifier was attached to every TCR cDNA molecule. MiXCR, applied by TCRdb to the 5' RACE reads, yields one record per CDR3 protein. The table includes 30,000 to 50,000 distinct CDR3 sequences, less than 6% detected once. Germline lookup yields CDR1 SGHRS and CDR2 YFSETQ. The V gene end was trimmed by 7 bases and the J gene end by 1 base; junction bases not matched to a gene: 5. CDR3 length: 14 residues.

The gene calls are TRBV5-1 and TRBJ2-1; TRBD1 matches 7 bases. The starting material was PBMCs, obtained at surgery. The TCR was taken from a male donor with early-stage non-small cell lung cancer. The CDR3 nucleotides read TGCGCCAGCGCCCGGGACAGTTCCTACAATGAGCAGTTCTTC. Its translation: CASARDSSYNEQFF. Variable domain in full (rest from reference TRBV5-1 and TRBJ2-1): KAGVTQTPRYLIKTRGQQVTLSCSPISGHRSVSWYQQTPGQGLQFLFEYFSETQRNKGNFPGRFSGRQFSNSRSEMNVSTLELGDSALYLCASARDSSYNEQFFGPGTRLTVL.